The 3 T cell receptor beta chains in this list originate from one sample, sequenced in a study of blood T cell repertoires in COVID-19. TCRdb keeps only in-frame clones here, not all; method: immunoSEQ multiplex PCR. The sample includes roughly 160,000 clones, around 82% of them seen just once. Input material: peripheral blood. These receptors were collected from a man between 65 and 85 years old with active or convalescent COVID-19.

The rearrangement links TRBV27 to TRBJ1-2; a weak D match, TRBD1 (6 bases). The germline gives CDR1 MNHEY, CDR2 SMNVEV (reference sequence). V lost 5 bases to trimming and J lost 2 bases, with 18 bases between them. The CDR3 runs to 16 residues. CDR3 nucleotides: TGTGCCAGCAGTCGTCAGGGGAGGGGTTTGAACTATGGCTACACCTTC. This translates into CASSRQGRGLNYGYTF.

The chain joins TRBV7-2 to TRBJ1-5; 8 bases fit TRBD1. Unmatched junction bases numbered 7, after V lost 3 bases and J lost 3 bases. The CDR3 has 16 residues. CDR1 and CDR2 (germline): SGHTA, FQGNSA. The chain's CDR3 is CASSLAGTGPNQPQHF. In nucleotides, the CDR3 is TGTGCCAGCAGCTTGGCCGGGACAGGACCCAATCAGCCCCAGCATTTT.

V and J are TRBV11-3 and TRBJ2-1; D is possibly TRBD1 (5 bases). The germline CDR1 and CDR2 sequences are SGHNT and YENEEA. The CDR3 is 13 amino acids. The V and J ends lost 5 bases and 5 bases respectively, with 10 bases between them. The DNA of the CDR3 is TGTGCCAGCAGCACCCAGGGTCACAATGAGCAGTTCTTC. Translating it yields CASSTQGHNEQFF.